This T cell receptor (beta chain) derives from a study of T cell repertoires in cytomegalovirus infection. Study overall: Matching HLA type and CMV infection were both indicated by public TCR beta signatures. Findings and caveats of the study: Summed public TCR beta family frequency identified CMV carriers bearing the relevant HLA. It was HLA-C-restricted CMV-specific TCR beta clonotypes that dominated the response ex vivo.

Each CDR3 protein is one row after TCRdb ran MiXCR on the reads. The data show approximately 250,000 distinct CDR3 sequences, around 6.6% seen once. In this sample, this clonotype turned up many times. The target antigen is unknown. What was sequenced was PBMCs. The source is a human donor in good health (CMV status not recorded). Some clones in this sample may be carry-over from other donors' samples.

CDR3 loop: CSARDRLGRNEQYF. CDR3 nucleotide sequence: TGCAGTGCTAGAGATCGTTTGGGGCGGAACGAGCAGTACTTC. The chain recombines TRBV20-1 with TRBJ2-7; D may be TRBD1 (5 bases). Germline CDR1 reads DFQATT; CDR2 reads SNEGSKA (reference sequence). The CDR3 extends over 14 amino acids. V was shortened by 0 bases and J by 5 bases, with 14 bases between the two germline ends.